This record concerns one TCR beta chain sequence. TCRdb keeps only in-frame clones here, not all; method: immunoSEQ multiplex PCR. The sample yields approximately 150,000 clones, nearly 96% seen once. The record originates from a study of control samples from healthy donors and cancer patients. Between the trimmed V and J ends, which lost 7 bases and 5 bases, there was a span of 15 bases. There are 12 residues in the CDR3. The germline gives CDR1 SQVTM, CDR2 ANQGSEA. Sample: blood. The chain links TRBV29-1 to TRBJ2-7, with TRBD2 as a possible D gene (7 bases). The sequence was obtained from a woman aged 30 to 39 in good health. The CDR3 DNA reads TGCAGCGGGATGGGGGGGCAACACGAGCAGTACTTC. It specifies CSGMGGQHEQYF.